This TCR beta chain was sequenced for a study of blood T cell repertoires in COVID-19. Across the study: Italy, Spain and the United States were the sources of the convalescent and acute COVID-19 samples. The cDNA or gDNA used as material had been derived from T cells, B-cell-depleted T cells, or PBMCs.

This clone appeared a few times. The germline V gene has CDR1 SGHTA and CDR2 FQGTGA. V was clipped by 5 bases and J by 3 bases, with 10 bases between them. This CDR3 is 13 amino acids long. Per the authors' pipeline: Researchers report that nucleated cell counts were estimated from reference gene primer amplification. This table comes from immunoSEQ multiplex PCR, and its TCRdb copy is limited to in-frame clones, with some not included. That table is the source of V, J and clone size, and D and trimming were worked out from the DNA. The data hold under 300,000 clones, with roughly nine tenths observed a single time.

The sample comprised peripheral blood. The rearrangement uses TRBV7-3 and TRBJ1-1, with D hard to call. The receptor's source is a woman in her 40s who had recovered from COVID-19. CDR3 protein: CASSMSMDTEAFF. CDR3 coding DNA: TGTGCCAGCAGCATGAGTATGGACACTGAAGCTTTCTTT.